A selection of T cell receptor beta chains follows, all from one sample in a study of PD-1 blockade in classical Hodgkin lymphoma. Assay: immunoSEQ multiplex PCR; the TCRdb copy retains only in-frame clones and omits some. The sample consists of roughly 30,000 clones, over 75% of them appearing once. The sample was peripheral blood mononuclear cells (PBMCs), taken before the fourth cycle of nivolumab. All receptors derive from a human donor with classical Hodgkin lymphoma. Both conserved end residues are part of each CDR3. D genes are given only for firm matches. A row's size may be missing; if present it is once, few, many or a size class.

16 - TRBJ1-3 - TRBV19 CASSVTSRVEGNTIYF TGTGCCAGTAGTGTTACCTCCAGGGTGGAGGGAAACACCATATATTTT
16 TRBD2 TRBJ2-2 - TRBV7-2 CASSPSGGTHTGELFF TGTGCCAGCAGCCCGAGCGGGGGGACCCACACCGGGGAGCTGTTTTTT
13 - TRBJ1-2 - TRBV30 CAWSSRGSYGYTF TGTGCCTGGAGTAGCAGGGGAAGCTATGGCTACACCTTC
14 - TRBJ1-1 - TRBV6-7 CASSYSGWDTEAFF TGTGCCAGCAGTTACTCGGGGTGGGACACTGAAGCTTTCTTT
14 TRBD1 TRBJ1-1 - TRBV5-4 CASSYLQGYTEAFF TGTGCCAGCAGCTATTTACAGGGGTACACTGAAGCTTTCTTT
15 TRBD2 TRBJ2-3 - TRBV19 CASSVSGAERDTQYF TGTGCCAGTAGTGTTAGCGGGGCAGAGCGAGATACGCAGTATTTT
15 - TRBJ1-2 - TRBV28 CASSTDFRGGYGYTF TGTGCCAGCAGCACAGATTTCAGGGGAGGCTATGGCTACACCTTC
17 TRBD2 TRBJ2-1 - TRBV27 CASSPLGLAGRYNEQFF TGTGCCAGCAGTCCACTCGGACTAGCGGGGAGGTACAATGAGCAGTTCTTC
16 - TRBJ2-1 - TRBV28 CASSFSGLGWDNEQFF TGTGCCAGCAGTTTCTCAGGGTTGGGGTGGGACAATGAGCAGTTCTTC
18 TRBD2 TRBJ2-1 - TRBV7-8 CASSLVGGTSAKVHEQFF TGTGCCAGCAGCTTAGTAGGAGGCACTAGCGCGAAGGTCCATGAGCAGTTCTTC
16 - TRBJ1-4 - TRBV21-1 CASSKVWDRGGEKLFF TGTGCCAGCAGCAAAGTATGGGACAGGGGCGGGGAAAAACTGTTTTTT
13 - TRBJ1-4 - TRBV2 CASRAGSYEKLFF TGTGCCAGCAGAGCAGGGAGTTATGAAAAACTGTTTTTT
20 TRBD2 TRBJ2-3 - TRBV19 CASSKWGPTSGSPSTDTQYF TGTGCCAGTAGTAAGTGGGGACCGACTAGCGGGTCGCCTAGCACAGATACGCAGTATTTT
14 - TRBJ1-2 - TRBV10-2 CASSESTRAAGYTF TGCGCCAGCAGTGAGTCGACCAGGGCGGCTGGCTACACCTTC
14 TRBD2 TRBJ2-5 - TRBV2 CASSELAVGETQYF TGTGCCAGCAGTGAACTAGCGGTGGGGGAGACCCAGTACTTC
15 TRBD1 TRBJ2-2 - TRBV29-1 CSVGTGGPGTGELFF TGCAGCGTAGGGACAGGGGGACCGGGCACCGGGGAGCTGTTTTTT
15 - TRBJ1-4 - TRBV7-2 CASSLAVRENEKLFF TGTGCCAGCAGCTTAGCAGTGCGGGAGAATGAAAAACTGTTTTTT
16 TRBD2 TRBJ2-3 - TRBV30 CAWSVSGRGLTDTQYF TGTGCCTGGAGTGTGAGCGGGAGGGGCCTCACAGATACGCAGTATTTT
15 TRBD2 TRBJ2-7 - TRBV4-2 CASSQREGSSYEQYF TGTGCCAGCAGCCAGCGGGAGGGAAGCTCCTACGAGCAGTACTTC
11 - TRBJ1-2 - TRBV29-1 CSVDSVRGYTF TGCAGCGTTGATTCGGTCCGGGGCTACACCTTC
12 - TRBJ1-5 few TRBV29-1 CSVGGFDQPQHF TGCAGCGTTGGGGGATTTGATCAGCCCCAGCATTTT
14 - TRBJ1-6 medium-sized TRBV6-5 CASSIGARDSPLHF TGTGCCAGCAGTATCGGGGCGCGGGATTCACCCCTCCACTTT
13 - TRBJ2-1 - TRBV28 CASSSTEYNEQFF TGTGCCAGCAGTTCCACAGAGTACAATGAGCAGTTCTTC
14 - TRBJ2-1 few TRBV5-1 CASSPDVSYNEQFF TGCGCCAGCAGCCCGGACGTTTCCTACAATGAGCAGTTCTTC
12 - TRBJ1-2 - TRBV9 CASSDQGYGYTF TGTGCCAGCAGCGATCAGGGCTATGGCTACACCTTC
16 - TRBJ2-2 - TRBV13 CASSRSGLVNTGELFF TGTGCCAGCAGCCGGTCGGGGCTAGTGAACACCGGGGAGCTGTTTTTT
14 - TRBJ1-5 - TRBV27 CASRLIGGNQPQHF TGTGCCAGCAGATTAATAGGGGGCAATCAGCCCCAGCATTTT
14 - TRBJ1-1 - TRBV28 CASIRPRLDTEAFF TGTGCCAGCATTCGTCCCCGTTTGGACACTGAAGCTTTCTTT
14 - TRBJ1-1 - TRBV2 CASSDQVSNTEAFF TGTGCCAGCAGTGATCAGGTCTCGAACACTGAAGCTTTCTTT
14 - TRBJ2-7 few TRBV5-6 CASSLQGTSYEQYF TGTGCCAGCAGCTTGCAGGGAACCTCCTACGAGCAGTACTTC
15 - TRBJ1-1 - TRBV5-1 CASSLEAGDNTEAFF TGCGCCAGCAGCTTGGAGGCAGGAGATAACACTGAAGCTTTCTTT
13 - TRBJ1-4 - TRBV5-1 CASRADLNEKLFF TGCGCCAGCAGGGCAGATCTTAATGAAAAACTGTTTTTT
17 - TRBJ2-3 once TRBV4-2 CASSQEGGSIITDTQYF TGTGCCAGCAGCCAAGAAGGGGGGTCTATTATCACAGATACGCAGTATTTT
15 TRBD1 TRBJ2-1 few TRBV6-4 CASSEDRGVINEQFF TGTGCCAGCAGTGAGGACAGGGGAGTAATCAATGAGCAGTTCTTC
16 TRBD1 TRBJ1-6 - TRBV7-2 CASSKNDGTDNSPLHF TGTGCCAGCAGCAAAAACGACGGGACAGACAATTCACCCCTCCACTTT
14 - TRBJ1-5 - TRBV7-9 CASSLAGVDQPQHF TGTGCCAGCAGCTTAGCAGGGGTCGATCAGCCCCAGCATTTT
15 - TRBJ1-6 - TRBV19 CASSISAGRGSPLHF TGTGCCAGTAGTATTAGCGCAGGGCGTGGTTCACCCCTCCACTTT
17 - TRBJ2-1 - TRBV4-1 CASSHHLDPQTYNEQFF TGCGCCAGCAGCCACCACCTAGACCCGCAAACCTACAATGAGCAGTTCTTC
15 TRBD2 TRBJ2-1 - TRBV7-2 CASSLVGGLANEQFF TGTGCCAGCAGCTTAGTGGGGGGACTAGCGAACGAGCAGTTCTTC
15 TRBD1 TRBJ1-2 - TRBV6-5 CASRPTAGGFHGYTF TGTGCCAGCAGGCCAACCGCAGGGGGCTTCCATGGCTACACCTTC
13 - TRBJ1-2 - TRBV10-3 CAISEATNYGYTF TGTGCCATCAGTGAGGCAACTAACTATGGCTACACCTTC
16 TRBD1 TRBJ1-2 - TRBV28 CASSLRQGSPNPGYTF TGTGCCAGCAGTTTAAGACAGGGTTCGCCAAACCCTGGCTACACCTTC
15 TRBD1 TRBJ1-6 - TRBV12-5 CASGFTGTVNSPLHF TGTGCTAGTGGTTTCACCGGGACAGTCAATTCACCCCTCCACTTT
14 - TRBJ2-7 - TRBV6-1 CASSGARAQSQQYF TGTGCCAGCAGTGGTGCGAGGGCCCAGTCCCAGCAGTACTTC
15 TRBD1 TRBJ1-4 - TRBV7-2 CASSLGTGRNEKLFF TGTGCCAGCAGCTTAGGGACAGGCCGTAATGAAAAACTGTTTTTT
13 - TRBJ1-4 - TRBV5-1 CASSLGRAEKLFF TGCGCCAGCAGCTTGGGACGGGCTGAAAAACTGTTTTTT
13 - TRBJ2-2 - TRBV2 CASSRDNTGELFF TGTGCCAGCAGCAGGGATAACACCGGGGAGCTGTTTTTT
15 - TRBJ1-1 - TRBV19 CASSIEPGMNTEAFF TGTGCCAGTAGTATAGAACCAGGAATGAACACTGAAGCTTTCTTT
13 - TRBJ1-3 - TRBV7-7 CASSLGVGNTIYF TGTGCCAGCAGCTTAGGTGTGGGAAACACCATATATTTT
14 - TRBJ1-2 - TRBV29-1 CSGGGLYTNYGYTF TGCAGCGGTGGGGGTCTGTATACTAACTATGGCTACACCTTC
13 - TRBJ1-1 - TRBV5-4 CASSLATTQLAFF TGTGCCAGCAGCTTGGCAACAACCCAGTTAGCTTTCTTT
14 - TRBJ2-3 - TRBV4-3 CASSQDARGDTQYF TGCGCCAGCAGCCAAGATGCCCGCGGGGATACGCAGTATTTT
13 TRBD1 TRBJ1-1 - TRBV5-1 CASWDRMNTEAFF TGCGCCAGTTGGGACAGAATGAACACTGAAGCTTTCTTT
13 - TRBJ2-2 - TRBV9 CASSPRDSGELFF TGTGCCAGCAGCCCTCGGGACTCCGGGGAGCTGTTTTTT
14 - TRBJ2-1 - TRBV27 CASSPHGPYNEQFF TGTGCCAGCAGTCCTCATGGGCCATACAATGAGCAGTTCTTC
15 - TRBJ1-1 - TRBV6-6 CASSYLFGQNTEAFF TGTGCCAGCAGTTATCTGTTTGGACAGAACACTGAAGCTTTCTTT
13 - TRBJ1-2 once TRBV30 CAWSVQADYGYTF TGTGCCTGGAGTGTACAGGCAGACTATGGCTACACCTTC